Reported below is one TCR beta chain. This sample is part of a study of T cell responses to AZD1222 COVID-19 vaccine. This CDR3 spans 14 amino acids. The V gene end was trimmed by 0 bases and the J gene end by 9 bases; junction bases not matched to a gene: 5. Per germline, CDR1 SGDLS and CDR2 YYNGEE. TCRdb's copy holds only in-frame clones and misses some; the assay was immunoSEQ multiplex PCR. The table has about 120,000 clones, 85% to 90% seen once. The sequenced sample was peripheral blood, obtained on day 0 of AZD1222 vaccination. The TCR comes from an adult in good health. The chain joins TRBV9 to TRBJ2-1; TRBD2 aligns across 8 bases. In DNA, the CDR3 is TGTGCCAGCAGCGTAGAAGTAGCGGGGAGTGAGCAGTTCTTC. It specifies CASSVEVAGSEQFF.